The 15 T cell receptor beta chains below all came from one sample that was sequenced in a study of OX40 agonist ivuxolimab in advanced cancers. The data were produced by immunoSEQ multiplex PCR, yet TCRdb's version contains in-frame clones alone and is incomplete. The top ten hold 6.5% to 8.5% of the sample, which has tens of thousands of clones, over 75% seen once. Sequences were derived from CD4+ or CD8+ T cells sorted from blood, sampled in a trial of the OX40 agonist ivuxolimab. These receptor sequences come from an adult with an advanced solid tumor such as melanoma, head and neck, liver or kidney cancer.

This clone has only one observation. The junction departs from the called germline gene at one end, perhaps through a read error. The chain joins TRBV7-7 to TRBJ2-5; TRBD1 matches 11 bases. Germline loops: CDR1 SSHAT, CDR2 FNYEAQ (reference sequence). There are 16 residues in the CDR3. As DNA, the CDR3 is TGTGCTAGCAGCGCGACCGGGACAGGGGGTGAAGAGACCCAGTACTTC. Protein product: CASSATGTGGEETQYF.

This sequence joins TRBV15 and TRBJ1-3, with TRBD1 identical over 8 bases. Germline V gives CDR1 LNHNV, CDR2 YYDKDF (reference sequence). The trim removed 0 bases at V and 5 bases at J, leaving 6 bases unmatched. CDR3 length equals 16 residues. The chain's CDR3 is CATSREGQGVRNTIYF. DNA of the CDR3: TGTGCCACCAGCAGAGAAGGACAGGGAGTTCGAAACACCATATATTTT.

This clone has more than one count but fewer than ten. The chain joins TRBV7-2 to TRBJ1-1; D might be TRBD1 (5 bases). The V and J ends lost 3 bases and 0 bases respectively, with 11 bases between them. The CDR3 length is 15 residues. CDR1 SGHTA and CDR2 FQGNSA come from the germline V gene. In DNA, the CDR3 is TGTGCCAGCAGCTTCGCGGGGCCGGTGAACACTGAAGCTTTCTTT. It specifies CASSFAGPVNTEAFF.

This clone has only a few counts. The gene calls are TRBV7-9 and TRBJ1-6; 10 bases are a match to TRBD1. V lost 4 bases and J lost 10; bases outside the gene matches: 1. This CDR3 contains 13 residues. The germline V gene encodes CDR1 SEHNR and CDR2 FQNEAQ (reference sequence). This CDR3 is CASSWDRGSPLHF. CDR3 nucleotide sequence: TGTGCCAGCAGCTGGGACAGGGGATCACCCCTCCACTTT.

The CDR3 here is CASSLAPDTYQPQHF. The CDR3 bases are TGTGCCAGCAGCCTAGCCCCGGATACTTATCAGCCCCAGCATTTT. The chain combines TRBV28 with TRBJ1-5; D gene unclear. Germline V gives CDR1 MDHEN, CDR2 SYDVKM. This CDR3 is built from 15 residues. V was shortened by 6 bases and J by 5 bases, with 17 bases between the two germline ends. The variable domain in full, completed from reference TRBV28 and TRBJ1-5, reads DVKVTQSSRYLVKRTGEKVFLECVQDMDHENMFWYRQDPGLGLRLIYFSYDVKMKEKGDIPEGYSVSREKKERFSLILESASTNQTSMYLCASSLAPDTYQPQHFGDGTRLSIL.

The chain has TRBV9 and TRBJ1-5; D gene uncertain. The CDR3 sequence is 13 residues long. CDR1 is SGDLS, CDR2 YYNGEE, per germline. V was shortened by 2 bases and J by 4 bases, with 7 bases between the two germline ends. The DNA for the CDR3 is TGTGCCAGCAGCGTTGGGGTGAATCAGCCCCAGCATTTT. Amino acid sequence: CASSVGVNQPQHF. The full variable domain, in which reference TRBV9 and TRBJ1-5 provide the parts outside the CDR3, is DSGVTQTPKHLITATGQRVTLRCSPRSGDLSVYWYQQSLDQGLQFLIQYYNGEERAKGNILERFSAQQFPDLHSELNLSSLELGDSALYFCASSVGVNQPQHFGDGTRLSIL.

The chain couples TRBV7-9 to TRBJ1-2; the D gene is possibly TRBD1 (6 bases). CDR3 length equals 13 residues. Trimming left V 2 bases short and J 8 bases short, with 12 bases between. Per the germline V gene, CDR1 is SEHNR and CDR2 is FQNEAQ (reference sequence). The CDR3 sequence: CASSLTQGGGYTF. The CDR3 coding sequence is TGTGCCAGCAGCTTAACACAGGGTGGAGGCTACACCTTC. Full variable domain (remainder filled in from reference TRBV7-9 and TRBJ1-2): DTGVSQNPRHKITKRGQNVTFRCDPISEHNRLYWYRQTLGQGPEFLTYFQNEAQLEKSRLLSDRFSAERPKGSFSTLEIQRTEQGDSAMYLCASSLTQGGGYTFGSGTRLTVV.

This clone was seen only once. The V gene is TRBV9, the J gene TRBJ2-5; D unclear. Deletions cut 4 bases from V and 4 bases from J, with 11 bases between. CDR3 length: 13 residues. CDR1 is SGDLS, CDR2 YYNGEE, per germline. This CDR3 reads CASSPRGGETQYF. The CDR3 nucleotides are TGTGCCAGCAGCCCCCGAGGTGGAGAGACCCAGTACTTC. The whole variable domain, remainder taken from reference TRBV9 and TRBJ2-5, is DSGVTQTPKHLITATGQRVTLRCSPRSGDLSVYWYQQSLDQGLQFLIQYYNGEERAKGNILERFSAQQFPDLHSELNLSSLELGDSALYFCASSPRGGETQYFGPGTRLLVL.

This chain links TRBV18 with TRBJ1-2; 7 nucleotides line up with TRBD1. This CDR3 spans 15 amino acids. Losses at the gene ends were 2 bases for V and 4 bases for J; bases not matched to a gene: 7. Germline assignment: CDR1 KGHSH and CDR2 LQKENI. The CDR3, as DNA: TGTGCCAGCTCACCAGCCACGGACAGGAGCTATGGCTACACCTTC. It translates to CASSPATDRSYGYTF.

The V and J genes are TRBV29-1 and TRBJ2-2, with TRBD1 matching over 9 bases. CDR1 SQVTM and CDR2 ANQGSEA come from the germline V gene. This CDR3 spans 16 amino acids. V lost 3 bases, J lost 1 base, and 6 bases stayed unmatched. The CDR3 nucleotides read TGCAGCGTTGAGGACAGGGGCGCTAGGAACACCGGGGAGCTGTTTTTT. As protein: CSVEDRGARNTGELFF.

The CDR3 loop reads CASSLVGLGYEQYF. The CDR3 DNA reads TGTGCCAGCAGCTTAGTGGGCTTGGGGTACGAGCAGTACTTC. The chain employs TRBV7-2 and TRBJ2-7; D ambiguous. Germline CDR1 is SGHTA and CDR2 is FQGNSA. V dropped 1 base and J dropped 4 bases, with 11 bases sitting between them. The CDR3 length is 14 residues.

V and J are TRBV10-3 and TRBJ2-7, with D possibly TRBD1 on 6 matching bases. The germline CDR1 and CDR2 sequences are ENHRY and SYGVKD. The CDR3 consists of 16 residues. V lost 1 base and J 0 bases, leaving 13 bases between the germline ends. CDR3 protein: CAISEFRTATSYEQYF. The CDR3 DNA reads TGTGCCATCAGTGAGTTTCGGACAGCCACCTCCTACGAGCAGTACTTC.

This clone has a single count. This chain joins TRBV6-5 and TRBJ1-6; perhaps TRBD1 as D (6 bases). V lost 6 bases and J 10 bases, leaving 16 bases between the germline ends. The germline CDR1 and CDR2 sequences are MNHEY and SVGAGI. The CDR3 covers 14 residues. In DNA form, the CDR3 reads TGTGCCAGCAGCTTGGGACAAACTGGGTCACCCCTCCACTTT. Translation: CASSLGQTGSPLHF.

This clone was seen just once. The CDR3 reads CASSLGAGPQETQYF. The CDR3 region has the DNA TGTGCCAGCAGCTTAGGGGCGGGGCCACAAGAGACCCAGTACTTC. The V gene is TRBV7-2, the J gene TRBJ2-5, with D tentatively TRBD2 (6 bases). Germline assignment: CDR1 SGHTA and CDR2 FQGNSA. The V and J ends lost 1 base and 2 bases respectively, with 11 bases between them. This CDR3 is 15 amino acids long. Complete variable domain (other parts from reference TRBV7-2 and TRBJ2-5): GAGVSQSPSNKVTEKGKDVELRCDPISGHTALYWYRQSLGQGLEFLIYFQGNSAPDKSGLPSDRFSAERTGGSVSTLTIQRTQQEDSAVYLCASSLGAGPQETQYFGPGTRLLVL.

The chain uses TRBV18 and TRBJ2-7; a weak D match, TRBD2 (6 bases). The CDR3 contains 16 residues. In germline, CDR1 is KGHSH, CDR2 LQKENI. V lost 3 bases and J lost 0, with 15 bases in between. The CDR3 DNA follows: TGTGCCAGCTCACCCAGCCCGGTGACTAGCTCCTACGAGCAGTACTTC. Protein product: CASSPSPVTSSYEQYF.